The subject of this entry is one T cell receptor beta chain. The sample comes from a study of response to subunit inactivated influenza vaccine. Germline values: CDR1 DFQATT, CDR2 SNEGSKA (reference sequence). V lost 6 bases to trimming and J lost 10 bases, with 14 bases between them. This CDR3 spans 11 amino acids. Via MiXCR, TCRdb re-called the RT-PCR reads, giving one row per CDR3 protein. The profile shows more than 450,000 distinct CDR3 sequences, approximately 7.7% of them singletons. This receptor was taken from a man between 50 and 75 years old who received an inactivated influenza vaccine. The genes are TRBV20-1 and TRBJ2-3; D unresolved. This sample comprised PBMCs from blood, obtained roughly 24 months after vaccination. This CDR3 is CSASVHAAQYF. CDR3 in DNA: TGCAGTGCGAGCGTACATGCGGCGCAGTATTTT.